Each of the 12 T cell receptor beta chains below was sequenced from the same sample in a study of blood T cell repertoires in COVID-19. The assay was immunoSEQ multiplex PCR, and TCRdb's table has in-frame clones only and misses some. The table has 90,000 to 150,000 clones, under 90% seen once. The specimen was peripheral blood. The receptors were sampled from a man between 60 and 75 years old with acute or convalescent COVID-19.

V gene TRBV9 combines with J gene TRBJ2-5; 7 nucleotides align to TRBD1. The V segment lost 0 bases and the J segment 7 bases; nucleotides outside the gene matches: 6. Germline-derived CDR1 and CDR2 are SGDLS and YYNGEE. The CDR3 loop spans 14 amino acids. CDR3 nucleotide sequence: TGTGCCAGCAGCGTAGTAGGGGCAGGGGGGACCCAGTACTTC. Residues: CASSVVGAGGTQYF.

This clone came up a few times. V and J are TRBV6-5 and TRBJ1-2; maybe TRBD1 (6 bases). There are 15 residues in the CDR3. V lost 6 bases and J 5 bases, leaving 19 bases between the germline ends. Germline assignment: CDR1 MNHEY and CDR2 SVGAGI. Here the CDR3 reads CASRAIQGFWYGYTF. CDR3 DNA sequence: TGTGCCAGCAGAGCAATACAGGGTTTTTGGTATGGCTACACCTTC.

This chain joins TRBV19 and TRBJ1-6; D unclear. Germline lookup yields CDR1 LNHDA and CDR2 SQIVND (reference sequence). V lost 4 bases and J lost 5, with 6 bases in between. The CDR3 is 13 amino acids. CDR3 DNA: TGTGCCAGTAGTAGCGTCAATAATTCACCCCTCCACTTT. This codes for CASSSVNNSPLHF.

The CDR3 DNA reads as TGTGCCAGCAGTTACCCGGACAGGGGCCCGAATCAGCCCCAGCATTTT. This translates into CASSYPDRGPNQPQHF. The rearrangement joins TRBV6-2 or TRBV6-3 to TRBJ1-5, with 9 bases lining up with TRBD1. The germline V gene has CDR1 MNHEY and CDR2 SVGEGT. With 2 bases clipped from V and 4 bases from J, the junction kept 6 bases outside the gene matches. The CDR3 loop spans 16 amino acids.

The chain is built from TRBV3-1 (or the pseudogene TRBV3-2) and TRBJ1-1, with D uncertain. V was clipped by 0 bases and J by 0 bases, with 8 bases between them. This CDR3 contains 15 residues. CDR1 is LGHDT and CDR2 is YNNKEL in the germline V gene (reference sequence). DNA of the CDR3: TGTGCCAGCAGCCAAGATCAACAGCTGAACACTGAAGCTTTCTTT. This gives the protein CASSQDQQLNTEAFF.

J is TRBJ2-1 and V is TRBV6-6, with 7 bases fitting TRBD2. The CDR3 is 14 amino acids. J was trimmed by 0 bases and V by 6 bases; bases with no gene match: 2. Germline V gene sequence: CDR1 MNHNY, CDR2 SVGAGI (reference sequence). DNA for the CDR3: TGTGCCAGCAGGGGGGACTACTCCTACAATGAGCAGTTCTTC. Its translation is CASRGDYSYNEQFF.

This rearrangement joins TRBV7-9 to TRBJ1-5; 7 bases are a match to TRBD1. J gave up 5 bases and V 1 base, and 2 bases lay outside the gene matches. This CDR3 contains 14 residues. From germline, CDR1 is SEHNR and CDR2 FQNEAQ (reference sequence). DNA of the CDR3: TGTGCCAGCAGCTTAGGTGGACAGGATCAGCCCCAGCATTTT. Protein: CASSLGGQDQPQHF.

The chain links TRBV7-6 to TRBJ2-3, with 7 bases fitting TRBD2. Looked up from germline, CDR1 is SGHVS and CDR2 is FNYEAQ. J was trimmed by 2 bases and V by 7 bases; bases with no gene match: 9. The CDR3 totals 15 residues. CDR3 residues: CASTFAGDATDTQYF. In DNA form, the CDR3 reads TGTGCCAGCACTTTCGCGGGGGATGCCACAGATACGCAGTATTTT.

The rearrangement uses TRBV7-2 and TRBJ1-5; D gene ambiguous. The CDR3 runs 13 residues. V lost 2 bases and J lost 11, with 13 bases in between. Germline loops: CDR1 SGHTA, CDR2 FQGNSA. Here the CDR3 DNA reads TGTGCCAGCAGCTTACTTAAACGCGGGGCCCAGCATTTT. Translating it yields CASSLLKRGAQHF.

This clone was seen only once. The gene calls are TRBV28 and TRBJ2-7, with D hard to call. The CDR3 is made up of 12 amino acids. V was trimmed by 8 bases and J by 6 bases, leaving 14 bases between them. The germline V gene has CDR1 MDHEN and CDR2 SYDVKM. CDR3 sequence: CASGFSRLEQYF. Here the CDR3 DNA reads TGTGCCAGCGGGTTCAGCAGACTCGAGCAGTACTTC.

V and J are TRBV30 and TRBJ2-7, with 12 bases aligning to TRBD2. This CDR3 has 18 amino acids. Germline loops: CDR1 GTSNPN, CDR2 SVGIG (reference sequence). The V gene end was trimmed by 5 bases and the J gene end by 3 bases; junction bases not matched to a gene: 17. For the CDR3, the DNA is TGTGCCTGGTCCCCCCTAGCGGGAGGGCCAAAGGGTCTCTACGAGCAGTACTTC. It yields the protein CAWSPLAGGPKGLYEQYF.

This sequence joins TRBV3-1 (or the pseudogene TRBV3-2) and TRBJ1-2; D is unresolved. The CDR3 is 12 residues long. V lost 1 base, J lost 7 bases, and 7 bases lay in between. Germline lookup yields CDR1 LGHDT and CDR2 YNNKEL (reference sequence). The CDR3 loop reads CASSQGVRGYTF. DNA of the CDR3: TGTGCCAGCAGCCAAGGAGTACGTGGCTACACCTTC.